This T cell receptor (beta chain) originates from a study of T cell responses to AZD1222 COVID-19 vaccine (TCRdb year 2021). In terms of the full investigation: AZD1222 recipients with second doses at about 4 weeks or about 12 weeks were pooled, because spike-specific TCR depth and breadth did not differ between schedules. A total of 230 to 250 trial participants underwent TCR sequencing, of whom approximately 210 received two doses of AZD1222 and 26 received two doses of the MenACWY control vaccine. Trial participants were enrolled into age subgroups of 18-55, 56-69 and 70-plus years, which contained approximately 150, 28 and 58 TCR-sequenced participants, respectively. Results and caveats for the whole study, not just this receptor: The 56-69-year group was small, and its depth increase did not reach significance, likely because of low power. Nearly half of unique spike-specific TCRs reportedly recognized epitopes outside regions mutated in the B.1.351 and B.1.1.7 variants. After two AZD1222 doses, spike-specific TCR breadth and depth were significantly higher than at day 0 and than in MenACWY recipients. Only five to seven AZD1222 recipients were SARS-CoV-2 seropositive at baseline, limiting conclusions about previously exposed vaccinees. CD4 TCRs associated with the vaccine covered the entire spike protein, and the dominant responses were in regions 160-218 and 743-854. Because no day 14 peak-response samples were available, the repertoires could be characterized only after the peak T cell response. Participants were mostly white British, with more females than males. The authors suggested clonal diversity may have been underestimated.

Its CDR3 holds 13 amino acids, cysteine through phenylalanine. The read is trimmed to its CDR3 DNA, 39 bases read in frame from base 1. V gives up 3 bases and J gives up 6 bases, and the segment between their germline ends measures 11 bases. Looking up the germline V gene yields CDR1 SGHTA and CDR2 FQGTGA. In regard to this clone: Its antigen specificity is not known. No quality values exist for individual bases; no much larger clone is one base distant.

The time point label, read with the paper, signifies: baseline before first vaccination. Samples from vaccinated people were obtained from the UK trials COV001 and COV002, which included a single-blind randomized controlled phase 2/3 trial of AZD1222 (ChAdOx1 nCoV-19) in healthy adults. For TCRbeta chain sequencing, PBMC samples were collected from trial participants at day 0 and at day 28 after the second dose. The CDR3 regions of human TCRbeta chains were analyzed by immunosequencing. For the original study's pipeline: Repertoire TCRs were matched against a reference library of SARS-CoV-2-specific TCRs generated with the MIRA antigen-specificity platform. Breadth was defined as the fraction of unique TCRs that were SARS-CoV-2-associated, and depth was defined as the fraction of total T cells that were SARS-CoV-2-associated. Using the MIRA data, each spike-specific TCR was assigned both to the spike region to which the TCR was reactive and to a CD4 or CD8 class. Log10-transformed breadth and depth values were compared by one-way ANOVA with Sidak's multiple comparisons tests. The immuneACCESS repertoire file appears here via TCRdb, limited to in-frame rearrangements. These files lack a portion of the clones; in checked studies, under half of the deficit traces to unresolved V genes, and the cause of the others is not known. V, J and clone size are those of that table, while D and trimming were read from the DNA. Within this sample are 150,000 or so clones, with about 92% of them counted one time only. The ten largest clones add up to approximately 2% of the sample.

The sample here was peripheral blood, taken on day 0 of AZD1222 vaccination. The V gene is TRBV7-3 and the J gene is TRBJ1-1; the D gene is unclear. This sequence originates from an adult in good health. The DNA sequence is as follows: TGTGCCAGCAGCTTTGAGCGGGGATCTGAAGCTTTCTTT. This sequence encodes CASSFERGSEAFF.